The rows below give T cell receptor beta chains drawn from one sample of a study of graft-versus-host responses after intestinal transplantation. Sequenced by immunoSEQ multiplex PCR; TCRdb stores in-frame clones only, minus some. The sample lists around 9,200 clones; around 26% were seen once. Sequences were derived from alloreactive CD8+ T cells from a mixed lymphocyte reaction culture, sampled before intestinal transplant. These TCRs come from a human patient who received an intestinal transplant. Both conserved end residues are part of each CDR3. D genes are given only for firm matches. Only part of the rows carry a size: once, few, many, or a class if the clone is expanded.

few	TRBV27	TRBJ2-7	TRBD1	CASSHGQGTYEQYF	TGTGCCAGCAGCCACGGACAGGGGACCTACGAGCAGTACTTC
medium-sized	TRBV20-1	TRBJ2-7	-	CSARDYYLQYF	TGCAGTGCTAGAGACTACTACCTTCAGTACTTC
few	TRBV6-5	TRBJ1-6	-	CASSDYIVTSPLHF	TGCGCCAGCAGTGATTATATAGTCACTTCACCCCTCCACTTT
-	TRBV7-9	TRBJ2-2	-	CASSPTGELFF	TGTGCCAGCAGCCCAACCGGGGAGCTGTTTTTT
few	TRBV4-1	TRBJ1-1	-	CASSPSTGSDTEAFF	TGCGCCAGCAGCCCAAGTACAGGGTCGGACACTGAAGCTTTCTTT
medium-sized	TRBV27	TRBJ1-1	-	CASRTGGAYAEAFF	TGTGCCAGCAGAACTGGTGGGGCCTATGCTGAAGCTTTCTTT
-	TRBV13	TRBJ1-4	TRBD1	CASSQPLGQGDEKLFF	TGTGCCAGCAGCCAGCCCTTGGGACAGGGGGATGAAAAACTGTTTTTT
few	TRBV5-6	TRBJ2-7	TRBD2	CASTPSGGYEQYF	TGTGCCAGCACCCCCAGCGGGGGATACGAGCAGTACTTC
medium-sized	TRBV9	TRBJ2-2	TRBD1	CASSGRDSRNTGELFF	TGTGCCAGCAGCGGTCGGGACAGCCGCAACACCGGGGAGCTGTTTTTT
-	TRBV6-5	TRBJ1-3	-	CASRPHQVAGNTIYF	TGTGCCAGCAGGCCTCATCAGGTTGCGGGAAACACCATATATTTT
-	TRBV15	TRBJ2-1	-	CATSSPEGGDNEQFF	TGTGCCACCAGCAGTCCAGAAGGGGGGGACAATGAGCAGTTCTTC
-	TRBV6-5	TRBJ1-1	TRBD1	CASSPGTGFWTEAFF	TGTGCCAGCAGCCCCGGGACAGGGTTTTGGACTGAAGCTTTCTTT
-	TRBV18	TRBJ1-2	-	CASSPHRPYGYTF	TGTGCCAGCTCACCCCACAGGCCGTATGGCTACACCTTC
-	TRBV5-1	TRBJ1-1	-	CASSFWGAEAFF	TGCGCCAGCAGCTTTTGGGGGGCTGAAGCTTTCTTT
few	TRBV5-4	TRBJ2-1	TRBD2	CASSFGTSSYNEQFF	TGTGCCAGCAGCTTCGGGACTAGCTCCTACAATGAGCAGTTCTTC
-	TRBV19	TRBJ2-1	TRBD1	CASSIPGGEQFF	TGTGCCAGTAGTATTCCAGGGGGCGAGCAGTTCTTC
many	TRBV6-6	TRBJ1-5	-	CASSYSQVEPQHF	TGTGCCAGCAGTTACTCCCAGGTGGAGCCCCAGCATTTT
-	TRBV7-2	TRBJ2-1	TRBD2	CASSQAGAEQFF	TGTGCCAGCAGCCAAGCGGGGGCCGAGCAGTTCTTC
few	TRBV9	TRBJ1-1	TRBD1	CASSETGATEAFF	TGTGCCAGCAGCGAGACAGGGGCCACTGAAGCTTTCTTT
-	TRBV5-6	TRBJ2-1	-	CASSVDSYNEQFF	TGTGCCAGCAGCGTCGACAGTTACAATGAGCAGTTCTTC
-	TRBV5-1	TRBJ1-3	-	CASTSEGNTIYF	TGCGCCAGCACGAGCGAGGGAAACACCATATATTTT
medium-sized	TRBV5-6	TRBJ2-7	-	CASSLASLLLYEQYF	TGTGCCAGCAGCTTGGCGTCCCTCCTTTTGTACGAGCAGTACTTC
few	TRBV13	TRBJ2-7	TRBD1	CASSEPGTGYGGQYF	TGTGCCAGCAGCGAGCCCGGGACAGGCTACGGGGGGCAGTACTTC
-	TRBV7-9	TRBJ2-3	TRBD2	CASSFTSGDTDTQYF	TGTGCCAGCAGCTTTACCAGCGGGGACACAGATACGCAGTATTTT
once	TRBV29-1	TRBJ1-2	TRBD1	CSVVGTDYGYTF	TGCAGCGTTGTTGGGACAGACTATGGCTACACCTTC
-	TRBV19	TRBJ2-7	TRBD2	CASRAGGEYEQYF	TGTGCCAGTAGGGCGGGGGGGGAATACGAGCAGTACTTC
-	TRBV7-9	TRBJ1-1	-	CASSFGNTEAFF	TGTGCCAGCAGCTTCGGGAACACTGAAGCTTTCTTT
few	TRBV5-1	TRBJ1-6	TRBD1	CASREGAGSPLHF	TGCGCCAGCAGGGAGGGGGCAGGGTCACCCCTCCACTTT
-	TRBV14	TRBJ2-3	TRBD2	CASSNPIAGGSTDTQYF	TGTGCCAGCAGCAACCCCATAGCGGGGGGGAGCACAGATACGCAGTATTTT
medium-sized	TRBV4-1	TRBJ2-7	TRBD2	CASSQWAGGPLEQYF	TGCGCCAGCAGCCAATGGGCGGGGGGGCCCCTCGAGCAGTACTTC
medium-sized	TRBV25-1	TRBJ1-1	-	CASSERGTEAFF	TGTGCCAGCAGTGAACGCGGCACTGAAGCTTTCTTT
few	TRBV7-6	TRBJ2-1	-	CASSLAPRGNEQFF	TGTGCCAGCAGCTTAGCTCCCCGCGGCAATGAGCAGTTCTTC
-	TRBV4-1	TRBJ1-4	TRBD1	CASSQEGRGPGEKLFF	TGCGCCAGCAGCCAAGAGGGCAGGGGGCCTGGTGAAAAACTGTTTTTT
-	TRBV6-4	TRBJ2-1	TRBD1	CASSDIPGGGEQFF	TGTGCCAGCAGTGACATCCCAGGGGGCGGTGAGCAGTTCTTC
-	TRBV2	TRBJ2-7	-	CATSFHPVLDYEQYF	TGTGCCACCAGTTTTCACCCCGTTCTAGACTACGAGCAGTACTTC
-	TRBV7-2	TRBJ2-3	TRBD2	CASSPSGGSTDTQYF	TGTGCCAGCAGCCCTAGCGGGGGGAGCACAGATACGCAGTATTTT
-	TRBV7-3	TRBJ2-7	-	CASSLRFRTIHPHEQYF	TGTGCCAGCAGCTTAAGGTTTCGGACAATCCATCCCCACGAGCAGTACTTC